One TCR beta chain is described in this entry. The target antigen is unknown. The entry originates in a study of identical twins. Study-level points and caveats: Modelling approaches yielded underestimates of out-of-frame TCR alpha sharing between monozygotic twins.

TCRdb used MiXCR to reprocess the 5' RACE reads, holding one entry per CDR3 protein. The sample carries under 900,000 distinct CDR3 sequences, roughly 18% recorded once. These data were also reused for a study on T cells expressing NK-cell markers.

Sequenced material: PBMCs. This TCR was sampled from a woman aged 18 to 35 in good health.

The CDR3 sequence is CASSLTRTNEQFF. The CDR3, as DNA: TGTGCCAGCAGCCTTACTAGGACCAATGAGCAGTTCTTC. V and J are TRBV6-6 and TRBJ2-1, with D possibly matching TRBD2 (5 bases). CDR3 length: 13 amino acids. In germline, CDR1 is MNHNY, CDR2 SVGAGI (reference sequence). V was pared by 6 bases and J by 6 bases, with 12 bases between.